Listed here is a single T cell receptor (beta chain). The antigen remains undetermined. With 4 bases clipped from V and 4 bases from J, the junction kept 8 bases outside the gene matches. Looked up from germline, CDR1 is SGHVS and CDR2 is FNYEAQ. CDR3 length: 15 residues. This sample stems from a study of T cell repertoires in cytomegalovirus infection. Looking at the study overall: Researchers turned to recently identified HLA-C-restricted CMV epitopes as well as well-studied HLA-B-restricted ones.

TCRdb itself ran the reads through MiXCR, one entry per CDR3 protein. The top ten hold 20% of the sample, which has 300,000 to 400,000 distinct CDR3 sequences, roughly 28% seen once. The V call is TRBV7-6, the J call TRBJ1-2, with 8 bases identical to TRBD1. Sequencing used cultured PBMCs, obtained from culture after CMV antigen stimulation. This TCR was recovered from a human donor in good health (CMV status not recorded). Some clones in this sample may be carry-over from other donors' samples. The CDR3 bases are TGTGCCAGCAGCTCCTCCCAAACAGGGGGCTATGGCTACACCTTC. It yields the protein CASSSSQTGGYGYTF.